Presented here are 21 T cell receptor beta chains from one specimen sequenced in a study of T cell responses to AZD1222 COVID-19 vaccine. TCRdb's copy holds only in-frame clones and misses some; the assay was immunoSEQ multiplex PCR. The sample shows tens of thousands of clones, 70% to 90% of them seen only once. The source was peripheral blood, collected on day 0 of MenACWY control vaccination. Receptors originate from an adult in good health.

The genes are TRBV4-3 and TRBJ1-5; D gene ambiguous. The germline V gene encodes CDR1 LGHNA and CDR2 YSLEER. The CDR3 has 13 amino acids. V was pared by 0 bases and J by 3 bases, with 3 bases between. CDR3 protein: CASSQDLNQPQHF. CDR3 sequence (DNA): TGCGCCAGCAGCCAAGATCTCAATCAGCCCCAGCATTTT.

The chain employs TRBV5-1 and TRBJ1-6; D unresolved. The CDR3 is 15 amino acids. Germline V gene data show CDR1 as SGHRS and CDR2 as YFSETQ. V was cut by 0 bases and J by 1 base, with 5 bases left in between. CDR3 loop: CASSLEGSYNSPLHF. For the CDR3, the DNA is TGCGCCAGCAGCTTGGAAGGGTCCTATAATTCACCCCTCCACTTT.

The CDR3 sequence: CASSQLEEANYGYTF. CDR3 sequence (DNA): TGCGCCAGCAGTCAACTAGAAGAAGCTAACTATGGCTACACCTTC. This rearrangement joins TRBV23-1 to TRBJ1-2, with D hard to call. TRBV23-1 is recorded as an ORF, its role being uncertain. Trimming took off 2 bases at V and 0 bases at J, with 10 bases between the two ends. The CDR3 sequence is 15 residues long.

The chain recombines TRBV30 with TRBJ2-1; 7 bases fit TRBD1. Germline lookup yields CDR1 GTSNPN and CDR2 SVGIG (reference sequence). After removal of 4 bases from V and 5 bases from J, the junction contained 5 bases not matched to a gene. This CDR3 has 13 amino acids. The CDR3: CAWKRGLDNEQFF. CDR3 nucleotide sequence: TGTGCCTGGAAGAGGGGGCTTGACAATGAGCAGTTCTTC.

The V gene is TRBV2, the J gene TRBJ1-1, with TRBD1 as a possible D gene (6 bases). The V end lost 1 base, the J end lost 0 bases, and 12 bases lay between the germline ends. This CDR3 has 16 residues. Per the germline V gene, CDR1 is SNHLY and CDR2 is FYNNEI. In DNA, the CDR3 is TGTGCCAGCAGTGAAGTCCGGACAGCCGTGAACACTGAAGCTTTCTTT. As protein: CASSEVRTAVNTEAFF.

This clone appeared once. The CDR3 bases are TGTGCCAGCAGCTTACCGGGACAGGGTCGCCATGAGCAGTTCTTC. Protein sequence: CASSLPGQGRHEQFF. The rearrangement joins TRBV7-9 to TRBJ2-1; 9 bases agree with TRBD1. CDR3 length: 15 residues. The germline CDR1 and CDR2 sequences are SEHNR and FQNEAQ (reference sequence). V was clipped by 2 bases and J by 8 bases; unmatched bases: 7.

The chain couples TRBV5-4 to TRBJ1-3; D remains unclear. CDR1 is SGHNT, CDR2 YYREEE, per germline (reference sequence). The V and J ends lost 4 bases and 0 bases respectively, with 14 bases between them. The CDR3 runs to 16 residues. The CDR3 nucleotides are TGTGCCAGCAGCCGGGGAGGGCCAAACTCTGGAAACACCATATATTTT. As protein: CASSRGGPNSGNTIYF.

The CDR3 sequence is CASSPSSGSVDEQYF. The CDR3 DNA reads TGTGCCAGCAGCCCCTCCAGCGGGAGTGTCGACGAGCAGTACTTC. V is TRBV7-9 and J is TRBJ2-7; 8 bases fit TRBD2. The CDR3 covers 15 residues. The V gene end was trimmed by 5 bases and the J gene end by 5 bases; junction bases not matched to a gene: 11. CDR1 SEHNR and CDR2 FQNEAQ come from the germline V gene (reference sequence).

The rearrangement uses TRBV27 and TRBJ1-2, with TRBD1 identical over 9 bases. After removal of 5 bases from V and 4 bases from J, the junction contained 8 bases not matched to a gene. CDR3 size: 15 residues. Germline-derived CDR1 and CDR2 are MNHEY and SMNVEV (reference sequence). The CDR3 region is CASSSQGQGIYGYTF. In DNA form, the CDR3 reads TGTGCCAGCAGTAGCCAGGGACAGGGAATCTATGGCTACACCTTC.

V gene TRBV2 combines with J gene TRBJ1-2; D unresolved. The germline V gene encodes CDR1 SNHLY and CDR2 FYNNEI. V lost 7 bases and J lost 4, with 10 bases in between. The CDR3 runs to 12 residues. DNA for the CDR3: TGTGCCAGCACGGGATCAAGCTATGGCTACACCTTC. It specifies CASTGSSYGYTF.

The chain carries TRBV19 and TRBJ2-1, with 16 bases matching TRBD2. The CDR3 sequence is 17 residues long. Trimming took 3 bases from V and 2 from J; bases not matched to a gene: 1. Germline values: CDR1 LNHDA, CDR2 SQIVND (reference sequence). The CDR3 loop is CASSIGTSGRAYNEQFF. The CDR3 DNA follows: TGTGCCAGTAGTATTGGGACTAGCGGGAGGGCCTACAATGAGCAGTTCTTC. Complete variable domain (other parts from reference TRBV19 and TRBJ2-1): DGGITQSPKYLFRKEGQNVTLSCEQNLNHDAMYWYRQDPGQGLRLIYYSQIVNDFQKGDIAEGYSVSREKKESFPLTVTSAQKNPTAFYLCASSIGTSGRAYNEQFFGPGTRLTVL.

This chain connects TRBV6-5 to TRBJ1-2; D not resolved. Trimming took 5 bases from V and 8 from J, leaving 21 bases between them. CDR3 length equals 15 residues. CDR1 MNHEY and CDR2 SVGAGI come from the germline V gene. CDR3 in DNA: TGTGCCAGCAGTCACCAATCGCTGGACCTGAGGGGCTACACCTTC. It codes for CASSHQSLDLRGYTF.

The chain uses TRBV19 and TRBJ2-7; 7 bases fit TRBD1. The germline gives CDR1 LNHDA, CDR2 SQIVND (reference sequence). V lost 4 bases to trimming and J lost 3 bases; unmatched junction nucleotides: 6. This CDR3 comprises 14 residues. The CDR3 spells CASSTRGQLYEQYF. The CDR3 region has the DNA TGTGCCAGTAGTACCCGGGGACAGCTCTACGAGCAGTACTTC.

CDR3 loop: CASSDLGGRNEQFF. CDR3 DNA sequence: TGTGCCAGCTCAGATCTCGGAGGGCGCAATGAGCAGTTCTTC. The chain couples TRBV18 to TRBJ2-1; tentatively, D is TRBD2 (6 bases). CDR1 and CDR2 from the germline V gene are KGHSH and LQKENI. CDR3 length: 14 amino acids. V lost 5 bases, J lost 6 bases, and 14 bases lay in between.

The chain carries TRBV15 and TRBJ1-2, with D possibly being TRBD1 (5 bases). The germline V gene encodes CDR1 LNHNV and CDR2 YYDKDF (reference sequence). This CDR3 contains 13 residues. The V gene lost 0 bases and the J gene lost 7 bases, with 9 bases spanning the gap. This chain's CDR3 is CATSRDAGVGYTF. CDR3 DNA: TGTGCCACCAGCAGAGATGCGGGGGTTGGCTACACCTTC.

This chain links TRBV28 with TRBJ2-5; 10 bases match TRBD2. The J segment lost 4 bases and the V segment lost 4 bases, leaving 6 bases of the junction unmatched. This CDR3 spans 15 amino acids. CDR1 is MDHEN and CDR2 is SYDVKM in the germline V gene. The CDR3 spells CASSSPSGRAETQYF. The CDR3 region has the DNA TGTGCCAGCAGTTCACCGAGCGGGAGGGCAGAGACCCAGTACTTC.

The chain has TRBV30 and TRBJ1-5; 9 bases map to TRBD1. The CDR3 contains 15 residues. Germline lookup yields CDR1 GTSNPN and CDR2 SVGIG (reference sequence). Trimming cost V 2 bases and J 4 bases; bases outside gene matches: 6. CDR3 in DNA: TGTGCCTGGAGTTCGGGACAGGGCGAAAATCAGCCCCAGCATTTT. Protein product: CAWSSGQGENQPQHF.

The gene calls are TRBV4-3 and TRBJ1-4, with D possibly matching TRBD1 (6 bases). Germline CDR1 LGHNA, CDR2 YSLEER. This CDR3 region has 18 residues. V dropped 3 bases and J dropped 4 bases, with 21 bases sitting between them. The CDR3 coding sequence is TGCGCCAGCAGCCAGGACCCGGAAGGGGGAGCGTTTAATGAAAAACTGTTTTTT. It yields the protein CASSQDPEGGAFNEKLFF.

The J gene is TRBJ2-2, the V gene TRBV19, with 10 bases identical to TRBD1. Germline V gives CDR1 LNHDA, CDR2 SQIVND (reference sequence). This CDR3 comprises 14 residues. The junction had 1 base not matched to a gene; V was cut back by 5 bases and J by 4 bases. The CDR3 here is CASSDRGRTGELFF. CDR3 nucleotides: TGTGCCAGTAGTGACAGGGGGCGCACCGGGGAGCTGTTTTTT. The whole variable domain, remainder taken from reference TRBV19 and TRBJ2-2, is DGGITQSPKYLFRKEGQNVTLSCEQNLNHDAMYWYRQDPGQGLRLIYYSQIVNDFQKGDIAEGYSVSREKKESFPLTVTSAQKNPTAFYLCASSDRGRTGELFFGEGSRLTVL.

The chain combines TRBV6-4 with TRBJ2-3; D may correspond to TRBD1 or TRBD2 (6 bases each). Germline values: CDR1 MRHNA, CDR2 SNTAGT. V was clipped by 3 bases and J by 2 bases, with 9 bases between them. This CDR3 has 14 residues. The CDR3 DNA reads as TGTGCCAGCAGTGAGGGGGGCTACACAGATACGCAGTATTTT. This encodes CASSEGGYTDTQYF.

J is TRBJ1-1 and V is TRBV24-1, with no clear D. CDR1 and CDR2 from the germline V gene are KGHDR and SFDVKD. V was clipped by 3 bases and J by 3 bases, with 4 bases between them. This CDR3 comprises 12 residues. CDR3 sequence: CATSDPDTEAFF. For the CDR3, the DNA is TGTGCCACCAGTGATCCGGACACTGAAGCTTTCTTT.